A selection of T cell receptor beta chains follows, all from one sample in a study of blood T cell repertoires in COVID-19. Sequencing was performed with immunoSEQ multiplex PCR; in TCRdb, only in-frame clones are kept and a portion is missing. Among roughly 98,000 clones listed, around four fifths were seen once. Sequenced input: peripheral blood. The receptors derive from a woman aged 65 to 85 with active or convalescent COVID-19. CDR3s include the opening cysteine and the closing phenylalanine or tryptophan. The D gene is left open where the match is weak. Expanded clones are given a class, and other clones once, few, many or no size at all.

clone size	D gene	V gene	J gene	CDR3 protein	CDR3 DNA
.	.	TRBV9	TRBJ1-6	CASSVNDIWGGNSPLHF	TGTGCCAGCAGCGTAAACGACATATGGGGGGGTAATTCACCCCTCCACTTT
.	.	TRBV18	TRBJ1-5	CASSPRGSSNQPQHF	TGTGCCAGCTCGCCGCGGGGATCGAGCAATCAGCCCCAGCATTTT
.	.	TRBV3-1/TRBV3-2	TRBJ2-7	CASSQEPQSGDHSYEQYF	TGTGCCAGCAGCCAAGAACCTCAATCGGGGGACCACTCCTACGAGCAGTACTTC
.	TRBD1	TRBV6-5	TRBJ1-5	CASSLIGTGNQPQHF	TGTGCCAGCAGTCTTATAGGGACAGGGAATCAGCCCCAGCATTTT
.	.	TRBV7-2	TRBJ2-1	CASSLASGNSYNEQFF	TGTGCCAGCAGCTTAGCCTCCGGGAATAGCTACAATGAGCAGTTCTTC
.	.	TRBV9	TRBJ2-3	CASSFSGYTDTQYF	TGTGCCAGCAGCTTCAGCGGATACACAGATACGCAGTATTTT
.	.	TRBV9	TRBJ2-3	CASSIDSSSTDTQYF	TGTGCCAGCAGCATCGACAGTTCTAGCACAGATACGCAGTATTTT
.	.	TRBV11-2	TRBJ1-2	CASSLDRANGYTF	TGTGCCAGCAGCTTAGATCGAGCAAATGGCTACACCTTC
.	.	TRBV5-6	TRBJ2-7	CASSLQGYEQYF	TGTGCCAGCAGCCTTCAGGGCTACGAGCAGTACTTC
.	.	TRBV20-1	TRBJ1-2	CSASSGNYGYTF	TGCAGTGCTAGTTCCGGGAACTATGGCTACACCTTC
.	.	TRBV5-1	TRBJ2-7	CASSLIGGLYEQYF	TGCGCCAGCAGCTTGATCGGGGGGCTCTACGAGCAGTACTTC
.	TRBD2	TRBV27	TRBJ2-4	CASSGLAGGAKNIQYF	TGTGCCAGCAGTGGACTAGCGGGGGGGGCCAAAAACATTCAGTACTTC
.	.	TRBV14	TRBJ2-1	CASNQGGEQFF	TGTGCCAGCAACCAAGGAGGTGAGCAGTTCTTC
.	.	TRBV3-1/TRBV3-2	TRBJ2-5	CASSLRTVRQETQYF	TGTGCCAGCAGCCTGAGGACAGTTAGGCAAGAGACCCAGTACTTC
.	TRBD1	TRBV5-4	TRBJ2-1	CASSFGTGQFF	TGTGCCAGCAGCTTTGGGACAGGGCAGTTCTTC
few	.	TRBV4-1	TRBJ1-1	CASSQERQLVGSSLEAFF	TGCGCCAGCAGCCAAGAAAGACAGTTGGTGGGCTCGTCTTTGGAAGCTTTCTTT
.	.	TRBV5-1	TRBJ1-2	CASSNAGGYGYTF	TGCGCCAGCAGCAACGCCGGTGGCTATGGCTACACCTTC
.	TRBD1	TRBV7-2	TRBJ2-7	CASSTGQAAVEQYF	TGTGCCAGCAGCACCGGACAGGCCGCGGTCGAGCAGTACTTC
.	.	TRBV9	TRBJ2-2	CASSVARGTGELFF	TGTGCCAGCAGCGTAGCCAGGGGCACCGGGGAGCTGTTTTTT
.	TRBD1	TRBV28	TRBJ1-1	CASSQRGTAKFEAFF	TGTGCCAGCAGTCAAAGGGGGACAGCGAAGTTTGAAGCTTTCTTT
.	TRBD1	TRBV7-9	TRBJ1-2	CASSSLTGLRGYTF	TGTGCCAGCAGCTCTCTGACAGGGCTTCGGGGCTACACCTTC
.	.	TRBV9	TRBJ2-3	CASARGSNTDTQYF	TGTGCCAGCGCGCGCGGGTCGAACACAGATACGCAGTATTTT
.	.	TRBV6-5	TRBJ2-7	CASSYSPRETYEQYF	TGTGCCAGCAGTTACTCCCCCAGGGAAACCTACGAGCAGTACTTC
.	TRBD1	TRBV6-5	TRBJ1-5	CASSFGQAPNQPQHF	TGTGCCAGCAGTTTTGGACAGGCTCCCAATCAGCCCCAGCATTTT
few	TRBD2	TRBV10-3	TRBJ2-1	CAISRLSSGLGNEQFF	TGTGCCATCAGCCGTCTTTCTAGCGGTTTGGGCAATGAGCAGTTCTTC
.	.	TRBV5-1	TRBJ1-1	CASQLGGNTEAFF	TGCGCCAGCCAGCTGGGGGGGAACACTGAAGCTTTCTTT
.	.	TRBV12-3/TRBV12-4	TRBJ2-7	CASSLGAGEQYF	TGTGCCAGCAGTTTGGGAGCGGGCGAGCAGTACTTC
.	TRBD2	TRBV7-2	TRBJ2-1	CASSSGTSGKSSYNEQFF	TGTGCCAGCAGCTCGGGGACTAGCGGGAAAAGCTCCTACAATGAGCAGTTCTTC
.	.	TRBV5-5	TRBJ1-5	CASSRGDILPGQPQHF	TGTGCCAGCAGCCGGGGGGACATACTACCGGGGCAGCCCCAGCATTTT
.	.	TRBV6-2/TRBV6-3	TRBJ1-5	CASSYSRQPQHF	TGTGCCAGCAGTTACTCGAGGCAGCCCCAGCATTTT
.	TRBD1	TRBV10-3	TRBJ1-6	CAISEGRQGASPLHF	TGTGCCATCAGTGAAGGACGACAGGGAGCTTCACCCCTCCACTTT
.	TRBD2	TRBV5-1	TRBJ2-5	CASSLLQRGAGETQYF	TGCGCCAGCAGCTTACTCCAGCGGGGCGCCGGGGAGACCCAGTACTTC
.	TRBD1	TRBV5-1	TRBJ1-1	CASSPTGENTEAFF	TGCGCCAGCAGCCCGACAGGGGAGAACACTGAAGCTTTCTTT
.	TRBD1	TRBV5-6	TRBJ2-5	CASSRTGSETQYF	TGTGCCAGCAGCCGGACAGGGAGTGAGACCCAGTACTTC
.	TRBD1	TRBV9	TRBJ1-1	CASNLQGPSTEAFF	TGTGCCAGCAACTTACAGGGGCCGAGTACTGAAGCTTTCTTT
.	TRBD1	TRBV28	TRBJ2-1	CASSSQTGDLSYNEQFF	TGTGCCAGCAGTTCCCAGACAGGGGACCTCTCCTACAATGAGCAGTTCTTC
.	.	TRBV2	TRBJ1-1	CASSLRSVGDTEAFF	TGTGCCAGCAGCCTCCGGAGTGTCGGGGACACTGAAGCTTTCTTT
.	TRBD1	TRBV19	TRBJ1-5	CASSSGTGALDSQPQHF	TGTGCCAGTAGTTCCGGGACAGGGGCACTGGATAGTCAGCCCCAGCATTTT
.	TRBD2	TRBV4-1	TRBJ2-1	CASRKPGLAGNEQFF	TGCGCCAGCAGAAAACCGGGACTAGCGGGGAACGAGCAGTTCTTC
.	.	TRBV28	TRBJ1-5	CASSVRTAGNQPQHF	TGTGCCAGCAGTGTAAGGACAGCGGGCAATCAGCCCCAGCATTTT
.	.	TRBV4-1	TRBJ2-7	CASSQVLADEQYF	TGCGCCAGCAGCCAAGTGCTTGCAGACGAGCAGTACTTC
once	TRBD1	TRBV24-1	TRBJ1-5	CATSDGTGPYSNQPQHF	TGTGCCACCAGTGACGGGACAGGGCCATATAGCAATCAGCCCCAGCATTTT
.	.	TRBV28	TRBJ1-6	CASSNRLASPLHF	TGTGCCAGCAGTAACAGGTTGGCGTCACCCCTCCACTTT
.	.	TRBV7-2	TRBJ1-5	CASSSQGKRGQPQHF	TGTGCCAGCAGCTCCCAGGGGAAACGGGGCCAGCCCCAGCATTTT
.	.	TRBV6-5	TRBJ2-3	CASRVPSEDTQYF	TGTGCCAGCAGGGTTCCGTCTGAGGATACGCAGTATTTT
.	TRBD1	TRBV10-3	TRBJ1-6	CAISPGQGASSPLRF	TGTGCCATCAGCCCGGGACAGGGGGCGAGTTCACCCCTCCGCTTT
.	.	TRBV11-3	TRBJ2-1	CASSRGRQDNEQFF	TGTGCCAGCAGCAGAGGGAGACAGGACAATGAGCAGTTCTTC
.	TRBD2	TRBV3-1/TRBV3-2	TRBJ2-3	CASSQDLGGGSTDTQYF	TGTGCCAGCAGCCAAGATCTAGGCGGGGGAAGCACAGATACGCAGTATTTT
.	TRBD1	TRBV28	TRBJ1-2	CASYTPRQGISGYTF	TGTGCCAGCTACACCCCCCGACAGGGGATCTCTGGCTACACCTTC
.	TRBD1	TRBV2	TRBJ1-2	CASSPDRGRNYGYTF	TGTGCCAGCAGTCCGGACAGGGGGCGAAACTATGGCTACACCTTC
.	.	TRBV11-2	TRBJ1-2	CASSLDGRSAGAF	TGTGCCAGCAGCTTAGATGGAAGGTCCGCCGGGGCCTTC
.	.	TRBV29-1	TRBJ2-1	CSVGGGNNEQFF	TGCAGCGTTGGTGGCGGAAACAATGAGCAGTTCTTC
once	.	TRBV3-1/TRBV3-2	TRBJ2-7	CASSQGLTYEQYF	TGTGCCAGCAGCCAAGGACTTACCTACGAGCAGTACTTC
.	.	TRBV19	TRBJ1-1	CASRISTEAFF	TGTGCCAGTAGAATCTCCACTGAAGCTTTCTTT
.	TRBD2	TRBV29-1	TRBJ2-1	CSVALAGQQFF	TGCAGCGTTGCTCTAGCGGGGCAGCAGTTCTTC
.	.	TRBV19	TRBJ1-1	CASSIRGMNTEAFF	TGTGCCAGTAGTATACGGGGAATGAACACTGAAGCTTTCTTT
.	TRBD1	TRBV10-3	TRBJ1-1	CAISDWTGEREAFF	TGTGCCATCAGTGACTGGACAGGGGAGAGAGAAGCTTTCTTT
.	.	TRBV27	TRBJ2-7	CASSWGRGAYEQYF	TGTGCCAGCAGTTGGGGCAGGGGGGCCTACGAGCAGTACTTC
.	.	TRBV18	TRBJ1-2	CASSPGGQQRSYGYTF	TGTGCCAGCTCACCGGGGGGGCAACAGAGATCTTATGGCTACACCTTC